The sequence of this T cell receptor beta chain was determined in a study of CD8+CD57+ T cells in acquired aplastic anemia. In the study overall: Quantities of DNA derived from sorted CD4+ and CD8+ cells averaged approximately 3 ug.

The CDR3 totals 11 residues. Germline lookup yields CDR1 SGHRS and CDR2 YFSETQ. For CDR3 and TCR beta VDJ profiling, genomic DNA was the template used. Each CDR3 protein gets one entry after TCRdb re-called the reads with MiXCR. The table shows under 200,000 distinct CDR3 sequences, with around half occurring only once. CD8+CD57+ cell expansion had been shown by flow cytometry in patients chosen for sequencing. A note on this clonotype: A junction boundary mismatches the germline segment, possibly from a read error.

This clonotype originated in a human donor with aplastic anemia. The rearrangement joins TRBV5-1 to TRBJ2-7; D may be TRBD1 (5 bases). The sample was sorted CD4+, CD8+, or CD8+CD57+ T cells (not recorded which) from PBMCs. This chain's CDR3 is CASSLGGERYF. In DNA form, the CDR3 reads TGCGCCAGCAGCTTGGGGGGCGAGCGGTACTTC.